Listed below are T cell receptor beta chains from one sample, sequenced in a study of vaccination and CD4 T cells after COVID-19. Their cognate antigens are unknown. MiXCR, run by TCRdb on the PCR reads, gives a single entry per CDR3 protein. Of around 19,000 distinct CDR3 sequences in the sample, about 39% were seen once. The material sequenced was CD4+ T cells from blood, cultured in vitro. These receptors were collected from a human donor who had recovered from COVID-19. The CDR3 runs from the conserved cysteine through the conserved F or W. D genes are given only for firm matches. Clone size is shown for a subset of rows, as once, few, many or a class of expanded clone.

V gene: TRBV27; D gene: TRBD1; clone size: .; J gene: TRBJ2-7; CDR3 protein: CASRPQTGGYEQYF; CDR3 DNA: TGTGCCAGCAGACCCCAGACAGGGGGCTACGAGCAGTACTTC
V gene: TRBV12-3/TRBV12-4; D gene: TRBD1; clone size: few; J gene: TRBJ1-5; CDR3 protein: CASTSGTALYSNQPQHF; CDR3 DNA: TGTGCCAGCACTTCCGGGACAGCCCTTTATAGCAATCAGCCCCAGCATTTT
V gene: TRBV5-4; D gene: TRBD2; clone size: .; J gene: TRBJ2-1; CDR3 protein: CASSVSTSGVYNEQFF; CDR3 DNA: TGTGCCAGCAGCGTGTCTACTAGCGGGGTCTACAATGAGCAGTTCTTC
V gene: TRBV5-1; D gene: .; clone size: .; J gene: TRBJ2-5; CDR3 protein: CASSRDTHGETQYF; CDR3 DNA: TGCGCCAGCAGCCGAGACACCCATGGGGAGACCCAGTACTTC
V gene: TRBV7-2; D gene: TRBD1; clone size: large; J gene: TRBJ1-5; CDR3 protein: CASSTRGQQPQHF; CDR3 DNA: TGTGCCAGCAGCACTAGGGGGCAGCAGCCCCAGCATTTT
V gene: TRBV27; D gene: TRBD1; clone size: few; J gene: TRBJ2-1; CDR3 protein: CASSLTTDRAGRNEQFF; CDR3 DNA: TGTGCCAGCAGTTTAACAACGGACAGGGCGGGTCGCAATGAGCAGTTCTTC
V gene: TRBV7-9; D gene: .; clone size: .; J gene: TRBJ2-5; CDR3 protein: CASTQWTLQETQYF; CDR3 DNA: TGTGCCAGCACCCAGTGGACACTACAAGAGACCCAGTACTTC
V gene: TRBV21-1; D gene: .; clone size: few; J gene: TRBJ1-1; CDR3 protein: CASSERKKGYRGQVTEAFF; CDR3 DNA: TGTGCCAGCAGCGAACGAAAAAAGGGCTACAGGGGGCAAGTCACTGAAGCTTTCTTT
V gene: TRBV27; D gene: .; clone size: .; J gene: TRBJ2-7; CDR3 protein: CASRPGPYEQYF; CDR3 DNA: TGTGCCAGCAGACCAGGCCCCTACGAGCAGTACTTC
V gene: TRBV6-1; D gene: .; clone size: few; J gene: TRBJ1-1; CDR3 protein: CASKDGPWSTEAFF; CDR3 DNA: TGTGCCAGTAAAGACGGTCCATGGAGCACTGAAGCTTTCTTT
V gene: TRBV7-8; D gene: TRBD2; clone size: .; J gene: TRBJ2-7; CDR3 protein: CASSQRTSGGPYEQYF; CDR3 DNA: TGTGCCAGCAGCCAACGAACTAGCGGGGGCCCCTACGAGCAGTACTTC
V gene: TRBV27; D gene: .; clone size: .; J gene: TRBJ1-5; CDR3 protein: CASSPGSASNQPQHF; CDR3 DNA: TGTGCCAGCAGTCCAGGGTCTGCATCTAATCAGCCCCAGCATTTT
V gene: TRBV7-6; D gene: .; clone size: .; J gene: TRBJ1-6; CDR3 protein: CASSFKTVGTPLHF; CDR3 DNA: TGTGCCAGCAGCTTCAAGACAGTTGGAACACCCCTCCACTTT
V gene: TRBV6-5; D gene: .; clone size: few; J gene: TRBJ1-3; CDR3 protein: CASSYGGSGGNTIYF; CDR3 DNA: TGTGCCAGCAGCTACGGGGGGTCAGGGGGAAACACCATATATTTT
V gene: TRBV11-2; D gene: .; clone size: .; J gene: TRBJ1-6; CDR3 protein: CASSPNPTGVYSPLHF; CDR3 DNA: TGTGCCAGCAGCCCTAACCCGACAGGTGTATATTCACCCCTCCACTTT
V gene: TRBV4-1; D gene: .; clone size: few; J gene: TRBJ1-1; CDR3 protein: CASSQAGKNTEAFF; CDR3 DNA: TGCGCCAGCAGCCAAGCAGGGAAGAACACTGAAGCTTTCTTT
V gene: TRBV20-1; D gene: TRBD1; clone size: .; J gene: TRBJ2-7; CDR3 protein: CSARNMGQIYEQYF; CDR3 DNA: TGCAGTGCTAGAAATATGGGACAGATCTACGAGCAGTACTTC
V gene: TRBV7-8; D gene: .; clone size: .; J gene: TRBJ1-1; CDR3 protein: CASSSGLGRAFF; CDR3 DNA: TGTGCCAGCAGCTCGGGACTAGGACGGGCTTTCTTT
V gene: TRBV7-8; D gene: .; clone size: few; J gene: TRBJ2-7; CDR3 protein: CASSFTTSSGVYEQYF; CDR3 DNA: TGTGCCAGCAGCTTCACCACTAGCTCTGGGGTCTACGAGCAGTACTTC
V gene: TRBV5-8; D gene: .; clone size: few; J gene: TRBJ1-1; CDR3 protein: CASSLDTVRTNTEAFF; CDR3 DNA: TGTGCCAGCAGCTTGGATACGGTACGGACGAACACTGAAGCTTTCTTT
V gene: TRBV28; D gene: .; clone size: few; J gene: TRBJ2-6; CDR3 protein: CASSLIFSGGSAGANVLTF; CDR3 DNA: TGTGCCAGCAGTTTAATCTTTAGCGGAGGTTCGGCTGGGGCCAACGTCCTGACTTTC
V gene: TRBV5-1; D gene: .; clone size: .; J gene: TRBJ1-2; CDR3 protein: CASSLGISRRALNYGYTF; CDR3 DNA: TGCGCCAGCAGCTTGGGCATATCGCGCAGGGCCCTCAACTATGGCTACACCTTC
V gene: TRBV18; D gene: .; clone size: .; J gene: TRBJ2-2; CDR3 protein: CASSPAGARSTGELFF; CDR3 DNA: TGTGCCAGCTCACCAGCGGGGGCGAGATCCACCGGGGAGCTGTTTTTT